A selection of T cell receptor beta chains follows, all from one sample in a study of blood T cell repertoires in COVID-19. Libraries were prepared by immunoSEQ multiplex PCR; TCRdb keeps only in-frame clonotypes and omits some of them. The profile shows some 130,000 clones, around 89% of them singletons. The sample consisted of peripheral blood. All receptors derive from a man in his 60s with COVID-19, enrolled during active disease. CDR3s include the opening cysteine and the closing phenylalanine or tryptophan. D genes are given only for firm matches. Clone size is not always given. Where it is, it says once, few, many or a class for expanded clones.

D gene	CDR3 length	V gene	J gene	clone size	CDR3 protein	CDR3 DNA
TRBD1	13	TRBV30	TRBJ1-1	NA	CAETGQRNTEAFF	TGTGCCGAAACGGGACAGCGGAACACTGAAGCTTTCTTT
NA	18	TRBV7-2	TRBJ1-6	NA	CASSSTYTGSSYNSPLHF	TGTGCCAGCAGCTCAACCTACACGGGGAGCTCCTATAATTCACCCCTCCACTTT
NA	18	TRBV7-6	TRBJ1-5	NA	CASSSLVGGARSNQPQHF	TGTGCCAGCAGCTCCCTGGTGGGAGGGGCGAGGAGCAATCAGCCCCAGCATTTT
TRBD1	15	TRBV7-3	TRBJ1-1	NA	CASSGGTGGNTEAFF	TGTGCCAGCAGCGGCGGGACAGGCGGGAACACTGAAGCTTTCTTT
NA	15	TRBV3-1/TRBV3-2	TRBJ2-5	NA	CASSQEALALETQYF	TGTGCCAGCAGCCAAGAGGCCCTAGCGTTGGAGACCCAGTACTTC
TRBD1	16	TRBV5-1	TRBJ1-2	NA	CASSPTNMDRGDGYTF	TGCGCCAGCAGCCCCACTAATATGGACAGGGGGGATGGCTACACCTTC
NA	15	TRBV4-2	TRBJ2-1	NA	CASSQDRGSYNEQFF	TGTGCCAGCAGCCAAGACAGGGGCTCCTACAATGAGCAGTTCTTC
TRBD1	13	TRBV10-2	TRBJ1-2	NA	CASSPTGSGGYTF	TGCGCCAGCAGTCCGACAGGGTCTGGTGGCTACACCTTC
TRBD2	16	TRBV4-3	TRBJ2-3	NA	CASSPSGGALADTQYF	TGCGCCAGCAGCCCAAGCGGGGGGGCATTGGCAGATACGCAGTATTTT
NA	14	TRBV29-1	TRBJ2-1	few	CSMVGVGSRNEQFF	TGCAGCATGGTTGGGGTCGGGAGTAGGAATGAGCAGTTCTTC
TRBD2	17	TRBV7-2	TRBJ2-5	NA	CASSALGTSGVRETQYF	TGTGCCAGCAGCGCTCTCGGGACTAGCGGGGTCCGAGAGACCCAGTACTTC
TRBD1	16	TRBV14	TRBJ1-1	NA	CASSHGTGGMNTEAFF	TGTGCCAGCAGCCACGGGACAGGGGGCATGAACACTGAAGCTTTCTTT
NA	15	TRBV5-5	TRBJ1-1	NA	CASSLEGGVGTEAFF	TGTGCCAGCAGCTTGGAGGGAGGGGTAGGCACTGAAGCTTTCTTT
TRBD2	15	TRBV2	TRBJ2-7	NA	CASSGTSGGTYEQYF	TGTGCCAGCTCCGGGACTAGCGGGGGAACCTACGAGCAGTACTTC
NA	11	TRBV19	TRBJ1-2	NA	CASSLNYGYTF	TGTGCCAGTAGCTTAAACTATGGCTACACCTTC
NA	15	TRBV15	TRBJ2-1	few	CATSLNNGQHNEQFF	TGTGCCACCAGCCTGAATAACGGACAGCACAATGAGCAGTTCTTC
NA	11	TRBV11-2	TRBJ2-3	NA	CASSLQGTQYF	TGTGCCAGCAGCCTTCAGGGTACGCAGTATTTT
NA	14	TRBV4-2	TRBJ2-2	NA	CASSPPVGAWELFF	TGTGCCAGCAGCCCCCCGGTAGGGGCCTGGGAGCTGTTTTTT
NA	15	TRBV7-2	TRBJ1-1	few	CASSSLTSGRGEAFF	TGTGCCAGCAGCTCCCTGACCTCCGGGAGGGGAGAAGCTTTCTTT
NA	15	TRBV19	TRBJ1-5	NA	CASSIDGRKDQPQHF	TGTGCCAGTAGTATAGATGGCAGGAAAGATCAGCCCCAGCATTTT
NA	14	TRBV24-1	TRBJ2-5	NA	CATSEEGLGETQYF	TGTGCCACCAGTGAGGAGGGTCTAGGAGAGACCCAGTACTTC
NA	13	TRBV10-2	TRBJ1-5	NA	CASSGGLNQPQHF	TGCGCCAGCAGTGGAGGCCTCAATCAGCCCCAGCATTTT
TRBD1	13	TRBV9	TRBJ1-1	NA	CASSVTQGAEAFF	TGTGCCAGCAGCGTAACCCAGGGGGCTGAAGCTTTCTTT
TRBD1	17	TRBV27	TRBJ1-4	NA	CASSLFGQGAGNEKLFF	TGTGCCAGCAGTTTATTCGGACAGGGGGCCGGTAATGAAAAACTGTTTTTT
NA	13	TRBV2	TRBJ2-7	NA	CASSALQGHEQYF	TGTGCCAGCAGTGCCTTACAGGGCCACGAGCAGTACTTC
NA	14	TRBV11-1	TRBJ2-1	once	CASSLGWDNNEQFF	TGTGCCAGCAGCTTAGGATGGGACAACAATGAGCAGTTCTTC
NA	10	TRBV30	TRBJ1-2	medium-sized	CAWGLYGYTF	TGTGCCTGGGGTCTCTATGGCTACACCTTC
NA	13	TRBV5-1	TRBJ1-1	once	CASSRQGETEAFF	TGCGCCAGCAGTCGGCAAGGGGAAACTGAAGCTTTCTTT
TRBD1	15	TRBV18	TRBJ2-7	NA	CASSPGQGPRDEQYF	TGTGCCAGCTCACCGGGACAGGGGCCTAGGGACGAGCAGTACTTC
NA	15	TRBV2	TRBJ1-5	NA	CASRGDTHSNQPQHF	TGTGCCAGCAGGGGGGACACCCATAGCAATCAGCCCCAGCATTTT
TRBD1	14	TRBV18	TRBJ1-2	NA	CASSPRTGGDGYTF	TGTGCCAGCTCACCCAGGACAGGGGGCGATGGCTACACCTTC